A selection of T cell receptor beta chains follows, all from one sample in a study of blood T cell repertoires in COVID-19. Only in-frame clones appear in the TCRdb table, and some are missing; sequencing was by immunoSEQ multiplex PCR. The table shows 200,000 to 250,000 clones, with about 80% occurring only once. Sequences were obtained from peripheral blood. Source of these receptors: a woman aged 80 or over with acute or convalescent COVID-19. Both conserved end residues are part of each CDR3. A D gene is named only where the DNA matches it firmly. The listing skips clone size in some rows; elsewhere it reads once, few, many or a size class.

D: TRBD1; V: TRBV5-6; J: TRBJ1-2; size: few; DNA: TGTGCCAGCAGCGCGTCGGACAGGGGCCCAGCTAACTATGGCTACACCTTC; CDR3: CASSASDRGPANYGYTF
D: -; V: TRBV28; J: TRBJ2-5; size: -; DNA: TGTGCCAGCAGTTGGGAAGGGAGAAGGGGCAGGGGAGAGACCCAGTACTTC; CDR3: CASSWEGRRGRGETQYF
D: TRBD1; V: TRBV4-2; J: TRBJ2-1; size: -; DNA: TGTGCCAGCAGCCAAGGGTCCGGACAGGGTTTCGTGGGCTCCTACAATGAGCAGTTCTTC; CDR3: CASSQGSGQGFVGSYNEQFF
D: TRBD1; V: TRBV7-9; J: TRBJ1-3; size: once; DNA: TGTGCCAGCAGCTACAGGGGCCCTCGTTCTGGAAACACCATATATTTT; CDR3: CASSYRGPRSGNTIYF
D: TRBD1; V: TRBV10-3; J: TRBJ2-1; size: once; DNA: TGTGCCATCAGGGACAGGGGCTACAATGAGCAGTTCTTC; CDR3: CAIRDRGYNEQFF
D: TRBD2; V: TRBV30; J: TRBJ2-3; size: -; DNA: TGTGCCTGGCAGCGGGAGAGCACAGATACGCAGTATTTT; CDR3: CAWQRESTDTQYF
D: TRBD1; V: TRBV19; J: TRBJ1-1; size: -; DNA: TGTGCCAGTAGTACCCTTACAGGGGTCGGGACTGAAGCTTTCTTT; CDR3: CASSTLTGVGTEAFF
D: -; V: TRBV7-9; J: TRBJ1-1; size: -; DNA: TGTGCCAGCAGCTTAGGAGGCTCAGGGGAAAGGAACACTGAAGCTTTCTTT; CDR3: CASSLGGSGERNTEAFF
D: TRBD1; V: TRBV11-2; J: TRBJ1-3; size: -; DNA: TGTGCCAGCAGCCCTTCGGGACAGAGCTCTGGAAACACCATATATTTT; CDR3: CASSPSGQSSGNTIYF
D: TRBD2; V: TRBV18; J: TRBJ2-1; size: -; DNA: TGTGCCAGCTCACCTTCTAGCGGGTTTTACAATGAGCAGTTCTTC; CDR3: CASSPSSGFYNEQFF
D: -; V: TRBV7-2; J: TRBJ2-5; size: -; DNA: TGTGCCAGCAGCTTAGCGGGGGCAGGGATAGAGACCCAGTACTTC; CDR3: CASSLAGAGIETQYF
D: TRBD1; V: TRBV2; J: TRBJ1-2; size: once; DNA: TGTGCCAGCAGTTTGGACAGGGGTTTGATCTATGGCTACACCTTC; CDR3: CASSLDRGLIYGYTF
D: TRBD1; V: TRBV7-9; J: TRBJ2-7; size: -; DNA: TGTGCCAGCAGCCCACCTAAAGGACAGGGCTTGTACGAGCAGTACTTC; CDR3: CASSPPKGQGLYEQYF
D: TRBD2; V: TRBV29-1; J: TRBJ2-1; size: -; DNA: TGCAGCGTTGGGGGGGGAAACTACAATGAGCAGTTCTTC; CDR3: CSVGGGNYNEQFF
D: -; V: TRBV11-3; J: TRBJ2-7; size: -; DNA: TGTGCCAGCAGCCCGTACTCCTACGAGCAGTACTTC; CDR3: CASSPYSYEQYF
D: -; V: TRBV19; J: TRBJ2-3; size: -; DNA: TGTGCCAGTAGGGGCGCTTTCAGGGATACGCAGTATTTT; CDR3: CASRGAFRDTQYF
D: -; V: TRBV3-1/TRBV3-2; J: TRBJ1-6; size: -; DNA: TGTGCCAGCAGATACTCGGGACATTCACCCCATAATTCACCCCTCCACTTT; CDR3: CASRYSGHSPHNSPLHF
D: TRBD1; V: TRBV5-5; J: TRBJ2-5; size: -; DNA: TGTGCCAGCAGTTCCCGACAGGGCGGGGAGACCCAGTACTTC; CDR3: CASSSRQGGETQYF
D: TRBD2; V: TRBV5-5; J: TRBJ2-7; size: -; DNA: TGTGCCAGCAGCTTTTCGGGAGGTGTCTACGAGCAGTACTTC; CDR3: CASSFSGGVYEQYF
D: -; V: TRBV6-5; J: TRBJ2-7; size: -; DNA: TGTGCCAGCAGGGGCGGGGGCGCTGCTTACGAGCAGTACTTC; CDR3: CASRGGGAAYEQYF
D: -; V: TRBV2; J: TRBJ1-2; size: -; DNA: TGTGCCAGCAGCCCAGACAGCCTACCCTATGGCTACACCTTC; CDR3: CASSPDSLPYGYTF
D: TRBD2; V: TRBV7-2; J: TRBJ2-5; size: -; DNA: TGTGCCAGCAGCTTAGGCCTAGCGGGAATAGAGACCCAGTACTTC; CDR3: CASSLGLAGIETQYF
D: TRBD1; V: TRBV6-5; J: TRBJ1-1; size: -; DNA: TGTGCCAGCAGGGACTCCGGGACAGGGGGCACTGAAGCTTTCTTT; CDR3: CASRDSGTGGTEAFF
D: TRBD1; V: TRBV6-5; J: TRBJ2-5; size: -; DNA: TGTGCCAGCAGCGCCCCGATGGACAGGGGGGAGACCCAGTACTTC; CDR3: CASSAPMDRGETQYF
D: TRBD2; V: TRBV18; J: TRBJ2-6; size: -; DNA: TGTGCCAGCTCACCGAGGACTAGCGGGGAGGTTAGTGGGGCCAACGTCCTGACTTTC; CDR3: CASSPRTSGEVSGANVLTF
D: -; V: TRBV11-2; J: TRBJ1-6; size: -; DNA: TGTGCCAGCAGCAATCACAAGGGGACCCTCCACTTT; CDR3: CASSNHKGTLHF
D: -; V: TRBV4-2; J: TRBJ2-1; size: -; DNA: TGTGCCAGCAGCCAGGAGAGGGACAATGAGCAGTTCTTC; CDR3: CASSQERDNEQFF
D: TRBD2; V: TRBV19; J: TRBJ2-1; size: -; DNA: TGTGCCAGTAGTATGGGGGAGGGGACTGAGCAGTTCTTC; CDR3: CASSMGEGTEQFF
D: TRBD2; V: TRBV7-2; J: TRBJ2-7; size: -; DNA: TGTGCCAGCAGCTTAGTTGGGACTAGCGGGGGAAGCTCCTACGAGCAGTACTTC; CDR3: CASSLVGTSGGSSYEQYF
D: TRBD2; V: TRBV20-1; J: TRBJ2-7; size: once; DNA: TGCAGTGCCCCTAGCGGGCGCGAGCAGTACTTC; CDR3: CSAPSGREQYF
D: TRBD1; V: TRBV19; J: TRBJ1-1; size: few; DNA: TGTGCCAGTAGTAGCCGGGACAGGGGGACCGAAGCTTTCTTT; CDR3: CASSSRDRGTEAFF
D: -; V: TRBV6-5; J: TRBJ1-1; size: few; DNA: TGTGCCAGCAGTTACTCAGGGGTAGTGGGCACTGAAGCTTTCTTT; CDR3: CASSYSGVVGTEAFF
D: TRBD1; V: TRBV5-4; J: TRBJ1-2; size: -; DNA: TGTGCCACCTCAACGGGACAGGAGAACTATGGCTACACCTTC; CDR3: CATSTGQENYGYTF
D: -; V: TRBV25-1; J: TRBJ1-6; size: -; DNA: TGTGCCAGCAGTGAGCCCACCGGGAACACCTATAATTCACCCCTCCACTTT; CDR3: CASSEPTGNTYNSPLHF
D: -; V: TRBV6-6; J: TRBJ1-2; size: -; DNA: TGTGCCAGCAGCCTAAACAGGGTGAGCGGCTACACCTTC; CDR3: CASSLNRVSGYTF
D: -; V: TRBV9; J: TRBJ1-2; size: -; DNA: TGTGCCAGCAGCGGAAGGGGCGCGCATAATCCTGGCTATGGCTACACCTTC; CDR3: CASSGRGAHNPGYGYTF
D: -; V: TRBV7-6; J: TRBJ1-2; size: -; DNA: TGTGCCAGCAGCTTAGGCACAGGGACGAACTATGGCTACACCTTC; CDR3: CASSLGTGTNYGYTF
D: TRBD2; V: TRBV3-1/TRBV3-2; J: TRBJ2-2; size: -; DNA: TGTGCCAGCAGCCCTTACCATCCGGGACTAGCGGTGAACACCGGGGAGCTGTTTTTT; CDR3: CASSPYHPGLAVNTGELFF
D: TRBD2; V: TRBV27; J: TRBJ2-5; size: -; DNA: TGTGCCAGCAGTTCCCCCCGGGGGGGGTCCGAGACCCAGTACTTC; CDR3: CASSSPRGGSETQYF
D: TRBD1; V: TRBV5-6; J: TRBJ1-2; size: -; DNA: TGTGCCAGCAGCCCCGGACAGGGTCCCTATGGCTACACCTTC; CDR3: CASSPGQGPYGYTF
D: TRBD1; V: TRBV7-8; J: TRBJ1-6; size: -; DNA: TGTGCCAGCAGCTTCCGGGACAGGGGTGATTCACCCCTCCACTTT; CDR3: CASSFRDRGDSPLHF